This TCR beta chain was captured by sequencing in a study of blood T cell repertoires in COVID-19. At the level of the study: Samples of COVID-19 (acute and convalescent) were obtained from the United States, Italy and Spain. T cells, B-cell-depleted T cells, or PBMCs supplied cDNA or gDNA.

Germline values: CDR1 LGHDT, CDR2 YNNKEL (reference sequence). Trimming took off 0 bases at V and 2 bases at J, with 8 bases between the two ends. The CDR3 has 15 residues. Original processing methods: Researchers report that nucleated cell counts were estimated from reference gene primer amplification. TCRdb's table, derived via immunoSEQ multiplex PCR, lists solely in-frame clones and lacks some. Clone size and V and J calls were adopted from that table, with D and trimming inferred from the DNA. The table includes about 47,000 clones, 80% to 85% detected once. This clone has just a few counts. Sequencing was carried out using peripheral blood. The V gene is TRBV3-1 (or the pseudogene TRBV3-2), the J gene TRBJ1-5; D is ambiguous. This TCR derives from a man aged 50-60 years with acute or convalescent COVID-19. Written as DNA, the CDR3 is TGTGCCAGCAGCCAAGACAGCAGGCGCAATCAGCCCCAGCATTTT. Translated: CASSQDSRRNQPQHF.